One sample yielded the 17 T cell receptor beta chains listed below, sequenced in a study of long-term antiretroviral therapy in people with HIV. Survey-level resolution applied to immunoSEQ assay v3.0. Sequencing was performed with immunoSEQ multiplex PCR; in TCRdb, only in-frame clones are kept and a portion is missing. The data hold 26,000 or so clones, with 82% observed a single time. Sequenced material: unsorted PBMCs, taken 0.8 years before starting antiretroviral therapy. These receptors were taken from a man aged 18-30 years with HIV.

The sample holds a few counts of this clone. V and J are TRBV15 and TRBJ1-1; D not certain. The CDR3 has 17 residues. The germline V gene encodes CDR1 LNHNV and CDR2 YYDKDF (reference sequence). Trimming cost V 1 base and J 2 bases, with 17 bases left between them. The CDR3 reads CATSRVGGPGSNTEAFF. CDR3 in DNA: TGTGCCACCAGCAGAGTAGGAGGGCCTGGTAGTAACACTGAAGCTTTCTTT.

V and J are TRBV5-6 and TRBJ2-5; 8 bases agree with TRBD1. Trimming removed 0 bases from V and 2 bases from J; junction bases left unmatched: 15. The CDR3 is 19 residues long. Germline V CDR1 and CDR2: SGHDT, YYEEEE. CDR3 residues: CASSLAELTGALGQETQYF. The CDR3 coding sequence is TGTGCCAGCAGCTTGGCCGAATTGACAGGGGCTCTGGGGCAAGAGACCCAGTACTTC.

The V and J genes are TRBV19 and TRBJ1-2; D not certain. This CDR3 is 13 amino acids long. Germline CDR1 is LNHDA and CDR2 is SQIVND (reference sequence). The V and J ends lost 7 bases and 8 bases respectively, with 17 bases between them. CDR3 DNA: TGTGCCAGTACGGAGGGAACCCGCTTAGGCTACACCTTC. Its translation: CASTEGTRLGYTF.

This rearrangement joins TRBV2 to TRBJ2-2; TRBD2 aligns across 7 bases. The J segment lost 1 base and the V segment lost 10 bases, leaving 6 bases of the junction unmatched. CDR1 SNHLY and CDR2 FYNNEI come from the germline V gene. CDR3 size: 14 residues. In nucleotides, the CDR3 is TGTGCCACCCGTCGGGGGGTGAACACCGGGGAGCTGTTTTTT. This encodes CATRRGVNTGELFF. The whole variable domain, filled in from reference TRBV2 and TRBJ2-2, reads EPEVTQTPSHQVTQMGQEVILRCVPISNHLYFYWYRQILGQKVEFLVSFYNNEISEKSEIFDDQFSVERPDGSNFTLKIRSTKLEDSAMYFCATRRGVNTGELFFGEGSRLTVL.

The CDR3 DNA reads as TGTGCCAGCAGTGAAGCGCCCCCGGGACTTAACTATGGCTACACCTTC. This codes for CASSEAPPGLNYGYTF. The chain recombines TRBV2 with TRBJ1-2; D may be TRBD1 (5 bases). CDR1 is SNHLY and CDR2 is FYNNEI in the germline V gene. With 0 bases removed from V and 1 base from J, the gap between germline ends came to 12 bases. The CDR3 sequence is 16 residues long.

The chain links TRBV19 to TRBJ1-2; 7 bases line up with TRBD1. The CDR3 consists of 14 residues. Trimming removed 8 bases from V and 5 bases from J; junction bases left unmatched: 11. The germline V gene encodes CDR1 LNHDA and CDR2 SQIVND (reference sequence). CDR3: CASHEIGTVYGYTF. The DNA of the CDR3 is TGTGCCAGTCACGAAATCGGGACAGTTTATGGCTACACCTTC.

The chain recombines TRBV2 with TRBJ2-7; tentatively, D is TRBD2 (6 bases). The CDR3 extends over 13 amino acids. V shed 7 bases and J shed 3 bases, with 13 bases lying between them. CDR1 is SNHLY and CDR2 is FYNNEI in the germline V gene. CDR3 DNA: TGTGCCAGCACCAGAATGCGGGGCTACGAGCAGTACTTC. Its translation is CASTRMRGYEQYF.

This CDR3 reads CASSLVTRTDTQYF. The CDR3 coding sequence is TGCGCCAGCAGCTTGGTTACCCGCACAGATACGCAGTATTTT. V and J are TRBV5-1 and TRBJ2-3, with D unclear. Trimming shortened V by 0 bases and J by 1 base, and 6 bases separated the two germline ends. The CDR3 has 14 amino acids. CDR1 is SGHRS, CDR2 YFSETQ, per germline.

This chain joins TRBV19 and TRBJ1-1, with D uncertain. CDR1 and CDR2 (germline): LNHDA, SQIVND (reference sequence). The CDR3 spans 14 residues. Trimming pared 7 bases from V and 1 base from J, leaving 13 bases between. The CDR3 is CASTGSRPNTEAFF. The CDR3 bases are TGTGCCAGTACCGGTAGCAGACCGAACACTGAAGCTTTCTTT.

The chain is built from TRBV28 and TRBJ1-5, with D unresolved. Per the germline V gene, CDR1 is MDHEN and CDR2 is SYDVKM. Trimming stripped 5 bases from V and 0 bases from J, with 8 bases between. This CDR3 has 14 residues. CDR3 in amino acids: CASSRRFSNQPQHF. CDR3 nucleotides: TGTGCCAGCAGTAGACGGTTTAGCAATCAGCCCCAGCATTTT. Filled out from reference TRBV28 and TRBJ1-5, the complete variable domain reads DVKVTQSSRYLVKRTGEKVFLECVQDMDHENMFWYRQDPGLGLRLIYFSYDVKMKEKGDIPEGYSVSREKKERFSLILESASTNQTSMYLCASSRRFSNQPQHFGDGTRLSIL.

The V gene is TRBV5-1, the J gene TRBJ2-5; 12 nucleotides match TRBD2. V shed 0 bases and J 5 bases; nucleotides not matched to a gene: 5. Germline V lookup: CDR1 SGHRS, CDR2 YFSETQ. CDR3 length: 16 residues. CDR3 sequence reads: CASSLELAGGRETQYF. CDR3 DNA: TGCGCCAGCAGCTTGGAACTAGCGGGGGGTAGGGAGACCCAGTACTTC.

The gene calls are TRBV5-4 and TRBJ1-2; a weak D match, TRBD1 (5 bases). The germline V and J ends were trimmed by 4 bases and 5 bases, with 18 bases remaining between them. CDR3 size: 15 residues. CDR1 and CDR2 from the germline V gene are SGHNT and YYREEE (reference sequence). In nucleotides, the CDR3 is TGTGCCAGCAGCGGAGGACCGGGACCTCAGTATGGCTACACCTTC. It encodes CASSGGPGPQYGYTF.

The V and J genes are TRBV4-3 and TRBJ2-7, with 13 bases identical to TRBD2. CDR1 is LGHNA, CDR2 YSLEER, per germline. The V segment lost 3 bases and the J segment 0 bases; nucleotides outside the gene matches: 2. CDR3 size: 16 residues. The CDR3 loop reads CASSQGTSGASYEQYF. The CDR3 coding sequence is TGCGCCAGCAGCCAGGGGACTAGCGGGGCCTCCTACGAGCAGTACTTC.

This clone was seen once. This chain connects TRBV25-1 to TRBJ2-3; D possibly corresponds to TRBD2 (5 bases). Germline loops: CDR1 MGHDK, CDR2 SYGVNS. The CDR3 totals 11 residues. V was pared by 4 bases and J by 7 bases, with 6 bases between. CDR3 sequence reads: CASSGGNTQYF. The CDR3 DNA sequence: TGTGCCAGCAGTGGAGGGAATACGCAGTATTTT.

The chain recombines TRBV6-6 with TRBJ1-1, with D possibly TRBD1 on 5 matching bases. The CDR3 extends over 13 amino acids. CDR1 is MNHNY and CDR2 is SVGAGI in the germline V gene (reference sequence). With 0 bases removed from V and 7 bases from J, the gap between germline ends came to 9 bases. The CDR3 sequence is CASSYSSRDEAFF. The DNA of the CDR3 is TGTGCCAGCAGTTACTCGTCCAGGGATGAAGCTTTCTTT.

The chain has TRBV5-1 and TRBJ2-2; 13 positions match TRBD2. This CDR3 region has 17 residues. Trimming took 4 bases from V and 5 from J; bases not matched to a gene: 8. The germline V gene encodes CDR1 SGHRS and CDR2 YFSETQ. The CDR3 DNA reads TGCGCCAGCAGCAAGGGACTAGCGGGGTCTCAGACCGGGGAGCTGTTTTTT. Translated, it gives CASSKGLAGSQTGELFF.

The chain couples TRBV5-4 to TRBJ2-1; 8 nucleotides align to TRBD2. The CDR3 runs 17 residues. The V segment lost 3 bases and the J segment 8 bases; nucleotides outside the gene matches: 16. The germline V gene has CDR1 SGHNT and CDR2 YYREEE (reference sequence). DNA of the CDR3: TGTGCCAGCAGCTCCACTCTAACGGGAGGGCCAGGGGATGAGCAGTTCTTC. It codes for CASSSTLTGGPGDEQFF.